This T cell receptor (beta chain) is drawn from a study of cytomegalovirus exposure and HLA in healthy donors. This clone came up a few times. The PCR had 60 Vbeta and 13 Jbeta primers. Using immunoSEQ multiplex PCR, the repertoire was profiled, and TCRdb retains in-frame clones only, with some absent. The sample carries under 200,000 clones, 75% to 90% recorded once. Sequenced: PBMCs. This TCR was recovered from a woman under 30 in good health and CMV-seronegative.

CDR3 in DNA: TGTGCCAGCAGCTCCTCAGGGACCGGGGAGCTGTTTTTT. Protein product: CASSSSGTGELFF. The chain couples TRBV6-4 to TRBJ2-2; the D gene is possibly TRBD1 (5 bases). Germline CDR1 MRHNA, CDR2 SNTAGT. Between the trimmed V and J ends, which lost 6 bases and 5 bases, there was a span of 10 bases. The CDR3 contains 13 residues.